The clone carrying this TCR beta chain was seen at least ten times. The investigators amplified TCR beta CDR3 regions from RNA transcripts. With the HTBI primer set, the TCR CDR3 went through a first round of RT-PCR. In TCRdb, the multiplex PCR reads were re-called with MiXCR into one record per CDR3 protein. The sample consists of more than 500,000 distinct CDR3 sequences, about 15% of them appearing once. The sample belongs to a study of T cells in Graves' hyperthyroidism and ophthalmopathy. Study-level information: Peripheral blood draws took place at initial diagnosis, ahead of any treatment.

The CDR3 is 14 amino acids. The germline V gene encodes CDR1 DFQATT and CDR2 SNEGSKA (reference sequence). V was pared by 1 base and J by 6 bases, with 8 bases of the junction left unmatched. This sequence joins TRBV20-1 and TRBJ1-1, with 7 bases fitting TRBD1. This receptor was obtained from a woman aged 40 to 50 with Graves' ophthalmopathy. Sequencing input: blood. CDR3 region: CSARAIPGTAEAFF. The CDR3 DNA is TGCAGTGCTAGAGCCATACCCGGGACAGCTGAAGCTTTCTTT.